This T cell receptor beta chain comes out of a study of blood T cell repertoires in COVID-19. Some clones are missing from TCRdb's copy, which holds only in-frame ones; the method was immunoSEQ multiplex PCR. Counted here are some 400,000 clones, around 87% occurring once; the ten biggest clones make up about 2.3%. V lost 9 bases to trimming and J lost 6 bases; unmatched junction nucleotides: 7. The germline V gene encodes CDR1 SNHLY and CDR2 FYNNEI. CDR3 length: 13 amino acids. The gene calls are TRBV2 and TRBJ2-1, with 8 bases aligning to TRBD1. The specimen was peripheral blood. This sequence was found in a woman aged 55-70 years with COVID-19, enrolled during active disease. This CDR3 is CASRQGLANEQFF. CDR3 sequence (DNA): TGTGCCAGTAGACAGGGGCTGGCCAATGAGCAGTTCTTC.